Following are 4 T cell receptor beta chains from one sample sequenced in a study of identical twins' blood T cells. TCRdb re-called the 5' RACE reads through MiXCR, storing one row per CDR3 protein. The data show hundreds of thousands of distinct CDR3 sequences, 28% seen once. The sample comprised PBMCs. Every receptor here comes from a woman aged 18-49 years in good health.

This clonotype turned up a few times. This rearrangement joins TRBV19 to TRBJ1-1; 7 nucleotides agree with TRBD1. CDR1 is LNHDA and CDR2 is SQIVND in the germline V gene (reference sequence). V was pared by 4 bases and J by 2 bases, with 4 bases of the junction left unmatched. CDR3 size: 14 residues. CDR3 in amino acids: CASSTQGSNTEAFF. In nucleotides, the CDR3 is TGTGCCAGTAGTACACAGGGGTCCAACACTGAAGCTTTCTTT.

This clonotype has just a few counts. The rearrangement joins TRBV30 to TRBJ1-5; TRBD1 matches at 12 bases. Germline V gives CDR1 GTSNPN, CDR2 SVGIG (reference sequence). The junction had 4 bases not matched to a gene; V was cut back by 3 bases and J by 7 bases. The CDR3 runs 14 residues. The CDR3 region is CAWSGTGGRQPQHF. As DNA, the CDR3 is TGTGCCTGGAGCGGGACAGGGGGCCGCCAGCCCCAGCATTTT.

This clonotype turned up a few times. CDR3 nucleotides: TGCAGTGCTAGTGTCTATCGCTCCTACGAGCAGTACTTC. This codes for CSASVYRSYEQYF. The chain recombines TRBV20-1 with TRBJ2-7; D ambiguous. V was clipped by 3 bases and J by 0 bases, with 9 bases between them. This CDR3 comprises 13 residues. The germline CDR1 and CDR2 sequences are DFQATT and SNEGSKA (reference sequence).

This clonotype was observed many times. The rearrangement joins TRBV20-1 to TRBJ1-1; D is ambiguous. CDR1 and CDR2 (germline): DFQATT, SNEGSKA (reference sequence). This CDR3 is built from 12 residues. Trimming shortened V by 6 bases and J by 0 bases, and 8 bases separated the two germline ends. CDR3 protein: CSARTVNTEAFF. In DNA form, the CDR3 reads TGCAGTGCCAGGACGGTGAACACTGAAGCTTTCTTT.